The present entry profiles one T cell receptor beta chain with its context. The antigen is undetermined. One entry per CDR3 protein, without DNA, is what TCRdb gives after re-calling the 5' RACE reads. This sample's table has 140,000 to 150,000 distinct CDR3 sequences. The CDR3 is made up of 14 amino acids. This record comes from a study of T cells expressing NK-cell markers. About the study: Sorted CD3+CD56+NKG2C+, CD3+CD56+NKG2C- and CD3+CD56-NKG2C+ T cells provided the TCR beta repertoires.

General study points: Expanded NKG2C+ T cell clones were not confirmed as HCMV-specific. These clonotypes additionally ranked first within the CD3+CD56-NKG2C+ fraction of a handful of donors.

The chain carries TRBV12-3 or TRBV12-4 and TRBJ2-1; TCRdb indicates TRBD2, and absent DNA this call remains unverified. This receptor was identified in a man aged 18 to 30 in good health. The specimen sequenced was blood T cells: a sorted CD56 or NKG2C T cell subset, CD4+ or CD8+ T cells, or bulk PBMC T cells (not recorded which). The CDR3 loop is CASRQIAGGQEQFF.